The clone carrying this T cell receptor beta chain was observed a single time. Here immunoSEQ multiplex PCR was the method, and the copy in TCRdb shows in-frame clones only, minus some. The repertoire consists of 15,000 to 20,000 clones, with approximately 88% occurring once and the leading ten covering roughly a sixth. These data originate in a study of T cell changes during pregnancy in multiple sclerosis. This clonotype was sampled from a female donor in good health, enrolled as a control in a pregnancy study. The sequencing here drew on CD8+ T cells from peripheral blood mononuclear cells, taken in the third trimester of pregnancy.

The CDR3 protein is CAWSHGQYSTDTQYF. In DNA form, the CDR3 reads TGTGCCTGGAGTCACGGACAGTATAGCACAGATACGCAGTATTTT. The chain combines TRBV30 with TRBJ2-3; a possible D gene is TRBD1 (6 bases). CDR1 is GTSNPN and CDR2 is SVGIG in the germline V gene (reference sequence). CDR3 size: 15 residues. Trimming took 2 bases from V and 0 from J, leaving 12 bases between them.